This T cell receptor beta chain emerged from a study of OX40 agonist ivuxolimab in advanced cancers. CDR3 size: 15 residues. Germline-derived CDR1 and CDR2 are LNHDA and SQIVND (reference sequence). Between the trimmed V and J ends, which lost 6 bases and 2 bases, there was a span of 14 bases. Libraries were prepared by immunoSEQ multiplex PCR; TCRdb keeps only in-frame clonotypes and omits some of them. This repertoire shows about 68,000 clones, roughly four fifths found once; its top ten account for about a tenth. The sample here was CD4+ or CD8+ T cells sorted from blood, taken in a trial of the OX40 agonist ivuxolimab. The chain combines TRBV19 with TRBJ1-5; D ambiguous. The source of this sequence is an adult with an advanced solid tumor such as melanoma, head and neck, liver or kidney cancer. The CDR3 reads CASRGMRAGNQPQHF. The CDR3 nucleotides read TGTGCCAGTAGGGGCATGCGGGCTGGCAATCAGCCCCAGCATTTT.